This record covers a single T cell receptor (beta chain). Its specificity is not known. Original handling: Junction-only sequences without quality scores came from ImmunoSEQ, so filtering differed. Sequencing used immunoSEQ multiplex PCR; TCRdb keeps in-frame clones, though not all of them. Clone size and V and J calls were adopted from that table, with D and trimming inferred from the DNA. The top ten hold around 12% of the sample, which has around 510,000 clones, about 80% seen once. Adult donors, all healthy and HIV-negative, had no recent acute infections or vaccinations. Every contributor of samples was a Caucasian grown-up residing in Nashville, Tennessee. This sample is part of a study of shared clonotypes between healthy human individuals. Germline CDR1 SNHLY, CDR2 FYNNEI. CDR3 length: 14 amino acids. The trim removed 7 bases at V and 4 bases at J, leaving 9 bases unmatched. The study, taken as a whole, reports: The researchers took only blood, and tissue repertoires probably look different.

The TCR sequence derives from a woman aged 40 to 55 in good health. Some clones in this sample may be carry-over from other donors' samples. V and J are TRBV2 and TRBJ1-1; 7 bases map to TRBD1. Sequencing was done on a sample of PBMCs. The CDR3 loop is CASTRESGGTEAFF. Written as DNA, the CDR3 is TGTGCCAGCACCAGAGAGTCAGGGGGCACTGAAGCTTTCTTT.